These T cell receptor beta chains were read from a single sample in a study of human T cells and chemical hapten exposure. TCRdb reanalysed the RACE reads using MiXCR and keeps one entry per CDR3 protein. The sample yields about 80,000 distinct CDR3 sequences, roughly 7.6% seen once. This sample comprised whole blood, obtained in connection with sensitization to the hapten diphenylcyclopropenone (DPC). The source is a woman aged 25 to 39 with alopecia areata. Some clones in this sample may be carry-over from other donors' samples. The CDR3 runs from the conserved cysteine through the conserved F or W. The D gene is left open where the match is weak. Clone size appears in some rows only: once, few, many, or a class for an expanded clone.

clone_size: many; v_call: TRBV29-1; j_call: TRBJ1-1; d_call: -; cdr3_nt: TGCAGCGTTGGGACGGCAGTGAACACTGAAGCTTTCTTT; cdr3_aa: CSVGTAVNTEAFF
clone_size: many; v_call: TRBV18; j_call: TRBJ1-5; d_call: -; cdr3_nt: TGTGCCAGCTCACCACTCTCTGGGACACAGCAGCCCCAGCATTTT; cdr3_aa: CASSPLSGTQQPQHF
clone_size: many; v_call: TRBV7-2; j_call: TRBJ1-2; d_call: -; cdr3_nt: TGTGCCAGCAGCCCCGAGGGGCAGGCGGGGTATGGCTACACCTTC; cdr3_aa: CASSPEGQAGYGYTF
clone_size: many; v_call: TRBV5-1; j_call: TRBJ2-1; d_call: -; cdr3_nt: TGCGCCAGCAGCTTGAATATGGGGGGCTCCTACAATGAGCAGTTCTTC; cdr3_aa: CASSLNMGGSYNEQFF
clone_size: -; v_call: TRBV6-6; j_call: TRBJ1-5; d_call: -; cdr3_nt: TGTGCCAGCAGGGATACAGTTGACAATCAGCCCCAGCATTTT; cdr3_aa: CASRDTVDNQPQHF
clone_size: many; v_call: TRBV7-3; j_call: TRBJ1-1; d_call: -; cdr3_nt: TGTGCCAGCAGCTTAAACCGTTACACTGAAGCTTTCTTT; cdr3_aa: CASSLNRYTEAFF
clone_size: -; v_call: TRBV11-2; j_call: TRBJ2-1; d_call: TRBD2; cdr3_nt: TGTGCCAGCAGCTTAGGGCTAGCGGGGAGTCACAATGAGCAGTTCTTC; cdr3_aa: CASSLGLAGSHNEQFF
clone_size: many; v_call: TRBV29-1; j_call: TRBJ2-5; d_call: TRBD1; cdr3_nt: TGCAGCGTTGTAGGGGACAGACAAGAGACCCAGTACTTC; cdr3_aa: CSVVGDRQETQYF
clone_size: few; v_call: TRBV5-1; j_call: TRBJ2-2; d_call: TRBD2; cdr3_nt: TGCGCCAGCAGCTTGCAAGGGACTAGTAACTCCGGGGAGCTGTTTTTT; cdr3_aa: CASSLQGTSNSGELFF
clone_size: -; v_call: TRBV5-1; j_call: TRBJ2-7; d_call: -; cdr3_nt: TGCGCCAGCAGCTTGGACTACTTAACCTACGAGCAGTACTTC; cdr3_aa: CASSLDYLTYEQYF
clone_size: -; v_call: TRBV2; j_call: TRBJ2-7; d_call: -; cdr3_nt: TGTGCCAGCAGTGAAGTTGGAGGGGAAGCCTTCTCCTACGAGCAGTACTTC; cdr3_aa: CASSEVGGEAFSYEQYF
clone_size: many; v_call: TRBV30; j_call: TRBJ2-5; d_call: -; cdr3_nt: TGTGCCTGGAGTCAAACGGAGACCCAGTACTTC; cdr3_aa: CAWSQTETQYF
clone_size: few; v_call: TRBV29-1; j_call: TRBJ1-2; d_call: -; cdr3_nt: TGCAGCGTTGAAGATGCTACAGCGACAGCCTATGGCTACACCTTC; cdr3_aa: CSVEDATATAYGYTF
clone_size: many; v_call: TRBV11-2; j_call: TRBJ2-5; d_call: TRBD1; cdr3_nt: TGTGCCAGCAGCACGAGACGTCCCGGGACAGGGGCGGTACAAGAGACCCAGTACTTC; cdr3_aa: CASSTRRPGTGAVQETQYF
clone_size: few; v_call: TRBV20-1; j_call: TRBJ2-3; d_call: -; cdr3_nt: TGCAGTGCTAGAGATAGGCGGGGACCCACAGATACGCAGTATTTT; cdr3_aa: CSARDRRGPTDTQYF
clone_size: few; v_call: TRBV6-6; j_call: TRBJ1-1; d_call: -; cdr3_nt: TGTGCCAGCAGTTCGCCGACGGGCGCTGAAGCTTTCTTT; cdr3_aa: CASSSPTGAEAFF
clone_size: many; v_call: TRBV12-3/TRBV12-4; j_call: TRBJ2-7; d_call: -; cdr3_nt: TGTGCCAGCAGTTTAGCGCAGGGTTCCTACGAGCAGTACTTC; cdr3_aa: CASSLAQGSYEQYF
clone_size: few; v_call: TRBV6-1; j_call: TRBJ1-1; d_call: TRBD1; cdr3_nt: TGTGCCAGCAGTGAAGCTGAAAGCCTTCAGGGGGACACTGAAGCTTTCTTT; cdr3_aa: CASSEAESLQGDTEAFF
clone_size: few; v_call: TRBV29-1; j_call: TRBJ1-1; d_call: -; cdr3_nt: TGCAGCGTTGGGAGAACGGGGAACACTGAAGCTTTCTTT; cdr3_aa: CSVGRTGNTEAFF
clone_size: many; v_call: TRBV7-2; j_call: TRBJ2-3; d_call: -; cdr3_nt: TGTGCCAGCAGCTTAGCGCTGGATACGCAGTATTTT; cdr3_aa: CASSLALDTQYF
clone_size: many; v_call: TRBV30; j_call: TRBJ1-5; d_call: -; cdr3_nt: TGTGCCTGGAATCTAGGGGTGGAGCAGCCCCAGCATTTT; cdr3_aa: CAWNLGVEQPQHF
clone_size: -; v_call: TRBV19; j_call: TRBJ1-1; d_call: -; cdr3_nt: TGTGCCAGTAAGGCTAACACTGAAGCTTTCTTT; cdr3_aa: CASKANTEAFF
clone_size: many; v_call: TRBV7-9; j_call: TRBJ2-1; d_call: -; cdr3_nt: TGTGCCAGCAGCTTTCCCTGGCATGCCCTTTCTGGTGAGCAGTTCTTC; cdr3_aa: CASSFPWHALSGEQFF
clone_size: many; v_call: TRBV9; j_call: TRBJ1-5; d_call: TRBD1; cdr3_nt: TGTGCCAGCAGCGTAGACGAACAGGGGTTTGACGGCAATCAGCCCCAGCATTTT; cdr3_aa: CASSVDEQGFDGNQPQHF
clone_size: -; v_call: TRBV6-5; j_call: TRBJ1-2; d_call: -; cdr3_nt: TGTGCCAGCAGTTACGGGCAGAGCCAAAACTATGGCTACACCTTC; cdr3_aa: CASSYGQSQNYGYTF
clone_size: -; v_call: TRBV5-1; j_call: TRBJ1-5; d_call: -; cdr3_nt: TGCGCCAGCAGCTTGTGGGGCGAAACCAATCAGCCCCAGCATTTT; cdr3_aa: CASSLWGETNQPQHF
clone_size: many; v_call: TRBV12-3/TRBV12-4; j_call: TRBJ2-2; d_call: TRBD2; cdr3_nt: TGTGCCAGCAGTTTTAGAGCGGGGGGTGCGAACACCGGGGAGCTGTTTTTT; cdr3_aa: CASSFRAGGANTGELFF
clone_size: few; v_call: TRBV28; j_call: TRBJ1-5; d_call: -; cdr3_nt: TGTGCCAGCAGTTCCGACAGGTCTACACCGTATAGCAATCAGCCCCAGCATTTT; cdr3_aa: CASSSDRSTPYSNQPQHF
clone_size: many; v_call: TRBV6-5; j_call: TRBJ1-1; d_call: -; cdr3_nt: TGTGCCAGCAGTTACTCGAATACAAGAACTGAAGCTTTCTTT; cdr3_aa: CASSYSNTRTEAFF
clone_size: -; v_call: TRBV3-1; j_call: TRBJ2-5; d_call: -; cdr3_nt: TGTGCCAGCAGCCAAGCAGGGCTCCAAGAGACCCAGTACTTC; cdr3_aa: CASSQAGLQETQYF
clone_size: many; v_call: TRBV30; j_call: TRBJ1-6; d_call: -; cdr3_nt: TGTGCCTGGAGTGTAGGCAGTAATTCACCCCTCCACTTT; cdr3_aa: CAWSVGSNSPLHF